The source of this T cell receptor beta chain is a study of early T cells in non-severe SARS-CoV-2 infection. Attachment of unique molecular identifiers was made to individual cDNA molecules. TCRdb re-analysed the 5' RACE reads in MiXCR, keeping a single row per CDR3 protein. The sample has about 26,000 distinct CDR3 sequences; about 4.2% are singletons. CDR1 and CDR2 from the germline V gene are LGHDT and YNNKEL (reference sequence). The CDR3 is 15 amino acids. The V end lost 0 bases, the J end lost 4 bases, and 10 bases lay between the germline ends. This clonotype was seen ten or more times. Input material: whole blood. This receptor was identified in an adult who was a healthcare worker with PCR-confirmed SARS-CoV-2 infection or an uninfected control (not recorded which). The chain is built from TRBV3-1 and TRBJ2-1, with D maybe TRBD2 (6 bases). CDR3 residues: CASSQDGSGYNEQFF. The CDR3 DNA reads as TGTGCCAGCAGCCAAGATGGGAGCGGGTACAATGAGCAGTTCTTC.